Given below is one T cell receptor (beta chain) in context. Its antigen remains unidentified. This entry belongs to a study of cytomegalovirus exposure and HLA in healthy donors. The overall study: Genotyping showed 81% of 350 to 400 donors falling in the Caucasian-associated ancestry cluster.

The PCR ran on 60 Vbeta and 13 Jbeta primers. TCRdb's copy holds only in-frame clones and misses some; the assay was immunoSEQ multiplex PCR. The sample has about 170,000 clones; 82% are singletons. Broader study findings: Later work found most CMV-associated TCR beta chains apparently HLA-restricted. In a later analysis, at a false discovery rate of 0.05, about 17,000 TCR beta sequences matched HLA alleles. Some V segments could not be told apart, so they were left out, TRBV6-2 and TRBV6-3 among them.

V was pared by 4 bases and J by 9 bases, with 27 bases between. Germline lookup yields CDR1 GTSNPN and CDR2 SVGIG (reference sequence). This CDR3 has 16 residues. Specimen: PBMCs. The rearrangement uses TRBV30 and TRBJ1-1, with D tentatively TRBD1 (5 bases). This sequence was found in a male donor in good health and CMV-seronegative. Here the CDR3 reads CAWMARLGGRRPKAFF. In nucleotides, the CDR3 is TGTGCCTGGATGGCCCGCCTGGGGGGGAGGAGGCCCAAAGCTTTCTTT.